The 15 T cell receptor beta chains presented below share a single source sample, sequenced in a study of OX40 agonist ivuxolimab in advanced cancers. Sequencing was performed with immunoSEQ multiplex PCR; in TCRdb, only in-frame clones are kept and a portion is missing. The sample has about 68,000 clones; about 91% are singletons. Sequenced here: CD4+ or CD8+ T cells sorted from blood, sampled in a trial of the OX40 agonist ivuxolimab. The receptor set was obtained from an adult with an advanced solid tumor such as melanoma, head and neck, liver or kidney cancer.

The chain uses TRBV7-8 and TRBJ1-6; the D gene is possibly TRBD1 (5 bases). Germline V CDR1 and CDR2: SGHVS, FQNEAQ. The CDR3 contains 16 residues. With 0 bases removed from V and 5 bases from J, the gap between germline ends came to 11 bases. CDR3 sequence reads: CASSLANGGNNSPLHF. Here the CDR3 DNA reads TGTGCCAGCAGCTTAGCGAACGGGGGGAATAATTCACCCCTCCACTTT.

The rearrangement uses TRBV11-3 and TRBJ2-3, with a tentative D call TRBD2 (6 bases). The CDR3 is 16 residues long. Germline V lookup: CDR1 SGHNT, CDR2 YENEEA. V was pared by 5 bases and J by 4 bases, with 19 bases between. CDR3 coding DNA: TGTGCCAGCAGCAAGGGACTCAACTTCGGCGCAGATACGCAGTATTTT. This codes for CASSKGLNFGADTQYF.

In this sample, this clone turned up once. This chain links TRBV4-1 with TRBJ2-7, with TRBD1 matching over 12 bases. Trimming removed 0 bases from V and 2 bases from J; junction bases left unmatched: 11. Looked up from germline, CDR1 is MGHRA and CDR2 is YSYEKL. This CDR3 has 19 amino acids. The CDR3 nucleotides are TGCGCCAGCAGCCAAGAAGGGACAGGGGGCGCAAATCAGGCCTACGAGCAGTACTTC. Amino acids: CASSQEGTGGANQAYEQYF.

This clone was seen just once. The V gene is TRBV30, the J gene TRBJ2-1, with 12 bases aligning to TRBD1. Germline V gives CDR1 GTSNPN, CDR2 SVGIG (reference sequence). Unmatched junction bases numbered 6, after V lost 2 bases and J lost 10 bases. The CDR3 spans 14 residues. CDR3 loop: CAWSRPGTGGEQFF. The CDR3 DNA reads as TGTGCCTGGAGTCGACCCGGGACAGGGGGCGAGCAGTTCTTC.

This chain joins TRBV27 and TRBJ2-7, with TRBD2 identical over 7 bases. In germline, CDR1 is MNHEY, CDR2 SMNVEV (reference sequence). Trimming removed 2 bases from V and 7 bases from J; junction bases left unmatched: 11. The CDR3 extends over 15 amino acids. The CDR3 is CASSLKVGGPGEQYF. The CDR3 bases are TGTGCCAGCAGTTTAAAAGTGGGAGGGCCGGGAGAGCAGTACTTC.

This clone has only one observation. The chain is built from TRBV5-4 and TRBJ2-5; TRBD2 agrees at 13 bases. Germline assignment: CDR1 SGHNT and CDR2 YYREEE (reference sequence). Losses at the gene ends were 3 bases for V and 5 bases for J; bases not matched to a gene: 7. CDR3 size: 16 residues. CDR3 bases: TGTGCCAGCAGCTGGGGACTAGCGGGGACGCCCGAGACCCAGTACTTC. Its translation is CASSWGLAGTPETQYF. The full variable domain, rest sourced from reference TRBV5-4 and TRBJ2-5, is ETGVTQSPTHLIKTRGQQVTLRCSSQSGHNTVSWYQQALGQGPQFIFQYYREEENGRGNFPPRFSGLQFPNYSSELNVNALELDDSALYLCASSWGLAGTPETQYFGPGTRLLVL.

The CDR3 loop reads CSVEVQGVGEQYF. Here the CDR3 DNA reads TGCAGCGTTGAAGTCCAGGGGGTTGGCGAGCAGTACTTC. The chain links TRBV29-1 to TRBJ2-7; 7 bases align to TRBD1. The CDR3 totals 13 residues. V lost 1 base to trimming and J lost 6 bases; unmatched junction nucleotides: 6. Germline CDR1 reads SQVTM; CDR2 reads ANQGSEA.

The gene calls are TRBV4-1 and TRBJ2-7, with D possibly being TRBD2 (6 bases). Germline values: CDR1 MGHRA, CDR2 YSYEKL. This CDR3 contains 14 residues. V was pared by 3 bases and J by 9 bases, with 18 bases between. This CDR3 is CASSHPPRGTGQYF. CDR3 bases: TGCGCCAGCAGCCATCCCCCCCGGGGGACGGGGCAGTACTTC.

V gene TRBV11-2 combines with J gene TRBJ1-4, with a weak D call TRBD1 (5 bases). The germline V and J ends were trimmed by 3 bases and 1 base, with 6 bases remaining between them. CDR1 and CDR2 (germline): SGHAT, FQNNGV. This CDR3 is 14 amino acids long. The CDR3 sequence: CASSFQGTNEKLFF. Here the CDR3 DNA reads TGTGCCAGCAGCTTTCAGGGAACTAATGAAAAACTGTTTTTT.

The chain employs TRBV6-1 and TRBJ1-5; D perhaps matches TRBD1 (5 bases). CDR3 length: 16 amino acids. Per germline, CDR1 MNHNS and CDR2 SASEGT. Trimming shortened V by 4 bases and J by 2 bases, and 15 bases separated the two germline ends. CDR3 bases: TGTGCCAGCAGTGGGGAAGGTGGGGCGGGCAATCAGCCCCAGCATTTT. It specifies CASSGEGGAGNQPQHF.

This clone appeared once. In nucleotides, the CDR3 is TGTGCCAGCAGCTTACGAGCGGGAGGCACCCACAATGAGCAGTTCTTC. This codes for CASSLRAGGTHNEQFF. The chain has TRBV7-3 and TRBJ2-1; 9 nucleotides match TRBD2. The CDR3 contains 16 residues. Unmatched junction bases numbered 7, after V lost 2 bases and J lost 5 bases. Germline assignment: CDR1 SGHTA and CDR2 FQGTGA.

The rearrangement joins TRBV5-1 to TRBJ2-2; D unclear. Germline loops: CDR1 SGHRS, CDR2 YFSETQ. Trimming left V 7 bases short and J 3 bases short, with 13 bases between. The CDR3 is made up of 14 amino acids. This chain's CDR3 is CASSLGPYTGELFF. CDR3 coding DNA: TGCGCCAGCTCTCTAGGACCGTACACCGGGGAGCTGTTTTTT.

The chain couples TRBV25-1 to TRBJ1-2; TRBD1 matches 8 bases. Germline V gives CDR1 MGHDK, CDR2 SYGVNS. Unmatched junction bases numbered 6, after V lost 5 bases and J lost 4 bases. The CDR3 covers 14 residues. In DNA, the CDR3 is TGTGCCAGCAGTAAGACAGGGGCTCCCTATGGCTACACCTTC. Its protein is CASSKTGAPYGYTF.

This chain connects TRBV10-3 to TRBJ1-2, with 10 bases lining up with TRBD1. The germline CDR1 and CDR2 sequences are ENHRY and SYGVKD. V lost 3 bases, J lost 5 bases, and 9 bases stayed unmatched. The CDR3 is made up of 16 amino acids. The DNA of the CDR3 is TGTGCCATCAGTGATTGGGACAGGGGTGTAGGTTATGGCTACACCTTC. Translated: CAISDWDRGVGYGYTF.

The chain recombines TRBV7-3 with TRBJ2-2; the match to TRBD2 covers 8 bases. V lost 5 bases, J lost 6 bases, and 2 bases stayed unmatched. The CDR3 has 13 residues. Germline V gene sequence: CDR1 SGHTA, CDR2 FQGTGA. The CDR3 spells CASSSGSSGELFF. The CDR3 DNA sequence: TGTGCCAGCAGCAGCGGGAGCTCCGGGGAGCTGTTTTTT.